This TCR beta chain was sequenced during a study of technical replicates of blood from several donors. Clones were sequenced by immunoSEQ multiplex PCR, and TCRdb holds only the in-frame ones, with some missing. Here the sample spans roughly 60,000 clones, approximately 86% being singletons. V dropped 4 bases and J dropped 5 bases, with 13 bases sitting between them. This CDR3 comprises 13 residues. Germline V gene sequence: CDR1 SGHNT, CDR2 YYREEE (reference sequence). This receptor was taken from a human donor in good health. Some clones in this sample may be carry-over from other donors' samples. The sequenced material came from PBMCs. The V and J genes are TRBV5-4 and TRBJ2-7; TRBD2 might be the D (5 bases). CDR3 bases: TGTGCCAGCAGCACTTCGCCGAGGGACGAGCAGTACTTC. It translates to CASSTSPRDEQYF.